This T cell receptor beta chain was recorded in a study of shared clonotypes between healthy human individuals. The J segment lost 2 bases and the V segment lost 7 bases, leaving 4 bases of the junction unmatched. CDR1 is LNHNV, CDR2 YYDKDF, per germline (reference sequence). CDR3 length equals 13 residues. The table came from immunoSEQ multiplex PCR; TCRdb's copy has only in-frame clones and leaves some out. The top ten clones hold 0.39% of a sample with 2 million to 2.5 million clones, approximately 95% of them seen once. The chain joins TRBV15 to TRBJ2-5; 7 bases map to TRBD2. The sequence came from a man aged 18 to 29 in good health. Some clones in this sample may be carry-over from other donors' samples. The sample comprised naive CD4+ T cells from PBMCs. As for subset: CD45RA+ positively selected. For the CDR3, the DNA is TGTGCCACCATGGTGGGGGGGCAAGAGACCCAGTACTTC. Encoded protein: CATMVGGQETQYF.